A selection of T cell receptor beta chains follows, all from one sample in a study of OX40 agonist ivuxolimab in advanced cancers. Using immunoSEQ multiplex PCR, the repertoire was profiled, and TCRdb retains in-frame clones only, with some absent. This sample has 30,000 to 40,000 clones, with approximately 79% found just once. This material consisted of CD4+ or CD8+ T cells sorted from blood, taken in a trial of the OX40 agonist ivuxolimab. Every receptor here comes from an adult with an advanced solid tumor such as melanoma, head and neck, liver or kidney cancer. Each CDR3 is given with its conserved first and last residue. Clone size, where shown, is once, few, many, or a class for clones that have expanded.

>TRBV10-2|NA
CASRPAGGPGEQFF
>TRBV30|few
CAWTGGHTEAFF
>TRBV6-5|few
CASSYVTGGSPLHF
>TRBV19|NA
CASSQGGGDTQYF
>TRBV18|NA
CASSLTTGGENGYTF
>TRBV28|NA
CASSFLAGTGLTDTQYF
>TRBV4-1|NA
CASSQVRRGQETQYF
>TRBV6-6|NA
CASGPGLAGFTQYF
>TRBV7-9|NA
CASSNPSFARGGEKLFF
>TRBV7-2|NA
CASSQHRTNEKLFF
>TRBV6-1|NA
CASSEVRGGTGGSNEQYF
>TRBV5-1|NA
CASSSSGVGNTEAFF
>TRBV6-4|NA
CASSEPRLADYEQYF
>TRBV28|NA
CASSSIAGAGTDTQYF
>TRBV14|few
CASSQNPGPYEQYF
>TRBV11-2|NA
CASREAFSSYGYTF
>TRBV20-1|NA
CSALLVETQYF
>TRBV9|NA
CASSVGLGSGEQFF
>TRBV9|NA
CASSGSGTGQYGELFF
>TRBV13|NA
CASSSAGTALYNEQFF
>TRBV2|NA
CASSEGVIDQPQHF
>TRBV5-6|NA
CASSRPTGIETQYF
>TRBV11-3|NA
CASSRGGADTQYF
>TRBV28|NA
CASGSRSSSYEQYF
>TRBV5-5|once
CASSITQHF
>TRBV7-6|few
CASSSGTGASNQPQHF
>TRBV4-1|NA
CASSPNQGGRGEKLFF
>TRBV2|once
CASSEALTDTQYF
>TRBV5-4|NA
CASSPGTGGTEAFF
>TRBV5-8|NA
CASSFLRTLQTQYF
>TRBV18|NA
CASSPRGIGDSPLHF
>TRBV7-9|few
CASSLSLSIEQYF
>TRBV10-3|NA
CAISGTGDEKLFF
>TRBV7-6|NA
CASSPGQGQYF
>TRBV27|once
CASTPTGNTGELFF
>TRBV11-3|NA
CASSLIHSQGIGKEKLFF
>TRBV9|NA
CASSVGGSAYNEQFF
>TRBV5-1|NA
CASSLSLNYGYTF
>TRBV28|few
CASTLDRGYEKLFF
>TRBV4-1|NA
CASSQATGISTGQYF
>TRBV10-3|NA
CAISEYNEQYF
>TRBV5-8|NA
CASSRGARQPQHF
>TRBV10-2|NA
CASRGQGASATNEKLFF
>TRBV2|NA
CASSEDEGTEQYF
>TRBV9|NA
CASSVDSGYGYTF
>TRBV28|NA
CASSPYVGGRLSDSGNTIYF
>TRBV7-3|NA
CASSLAGGLDNEQFF
>TRBV28|NA
CASSSSGPRVNEQFF